This section outlines one T cell receptor (beta chain) sequence together with its context. Its antigen is not identified. CDR1 is MNHNS and CDR2 is SASEGT in the germline V gene. This CDR3 contains 16 residues. Trimming took 3 bases from V and 7 from J; bases not matched to a gene: 9. This record belongs to a study of cytomegalovirus exposure and HLA in healthy donors. Points from the study as a whole: From TCR beta sequences, most subjects' HLA-A and HLA-B alleles were reportedly predicted accurately.

A multiplex PCR was run with 60 Vbeta primers and 13 Jbeta primers. The repertoire was sequenced with immunoSEQ multiplex PCR; TCRdb's copy has only in-frame clones and lacks some. This sample carries around 160,000 clones, 65% to 85% of them seen once, and the ten largest clones take 6.5% to 8%. Sequencing was carried out using PBMCs. The receptor comes from a woman aged 40 to 50 in good health and CMV-seropositive. The V call is TRBV6-1, the J call TRBJ1-5; 10 bases agree with TRBD1. The DNA of the CDR3 is TGTGCCAGCAGTGAGCAGACAGGGGGCGCAAAACAGCCCCAGCATTTT. It specifies CASSEQTGGAKQPQHF.